This T cell receptor (beta chain) was retrieved from a study of shared clonotypes between healthy human individuals. Study-wide points: Rarefaction analysis demonstrated incomplete sorted-subset sequencing notwithstanding large depth.

It was CD45RO-negative cells, positively selected for CCR7, that made up naive CD8 cells, with terminally differentiated effector memory CD45RA+ cells excluded. In the case of this clone: Antigen specificity is unknown.

Trimming removed 10 bases at V and 0 bases at J, with 16 bases between. The CDR3 is made up of 14 amino acids. Germline lookup yields CDR1 MNHEY and CDR2 SMNVEV (reference sequence). Assay used: immunoSEQ multiplex PCR; TCRdb lists only in-frame clones, some missing. The table records approximately 650,000 clones, roughly 95% of them present only once. The chain recombines TRBV27 with TRBJ2-7, with no clear D. Sequencing used naive CD8+ T cells sorted from blood. The sequence was collected from a woman aged 25 to 39 in good health. Here the CDR3 DNA reads TGTGCCACTCAGGTGGCAGGTGACTCCTACGAGCAGTACTTC. This sequence encodes CATQVAGDSYEQYF.